Shown below are 18 T cell receptor beta chains from a single sample sequenced in a study of T cell repertoires in cytomegalovirus infection. Which antigens these TCRs recognize remains unknown. Each CDR3 protein gets one entry after TCRdb re-called the reads with MiXCR. The sample lists about a million distinct CDR3 sequences, approximately 31% occurring once. The material was cultured CD8+ T cells from PBMCs, obtained from culture after CMV antigen stimulation. The receptor set was obtained from a human donor in good health (CMV status not recorded). Some clones in this sample may be carry-over from other donors' samples.

This clonotype turned up a few times. The chain joins TRBV6-1 to TRBJ1-5; no reliable D call. V shed 1 base and J shed 4 bases, with 11 bases lying between them. Germline V gene lookup returns CDR1 MNHNS and CDR2 SASEGT. The CDR3 runs to 15 residues. CDR3 sequence (DNA): TGTGCCAGCAGTGAAGATCAGGCAGATAATCAGCCCCAGCATTTT. Its protein is CASSEDQADNQPQHF.

The rearrangement joins TRBV6-2 or TRBV6-3 to TRBJ2-1, with 15 bases aligning to TRBD2. The CDR3 totals 17 residues. The V segment lost 4 bases and the J segment 7 bases; nucleotides outside the gene matches: 8. Germline CDR1 and CDR2: MNHEY and SVGEGT. As DNA, the CDR3 is TGTGCCAGCAGTTCTTGGACTAGCGGGGGGGACGAGAATGAGCAGTTCTTC. This gives the protein CASSSWTSGGDENEQFF.

This clonotype was seen a few times. As DNA, the CDR3 is TGTGCCAGCAGCCCAACGGACTGGAAACAAGAGACCCAGTACTTC. The encoded protein is CASSPTDWKQETQYF. The chain joins TRBV7-9 to TRBJ2-5; tentative D call: TRBD2 (5 bases). Germline V gene data show CDR1 as SEHNR and CDR2 as FQNEAQ (reference sequence). V lost 5 bases and J 2 bases, leaving 15 bases between the germline ends. This CDR3 spans 15 amino acids.

V gene TRBV10-3 combines with J gene TRBJ2-1; the match to TRBD1 covers 10 bases. The CDR3 loop spans 18 amino acids. J gave up 5 bases and V 5 bases, and 15 bases lay outside the gene matches. Per the germline V gene, CDR1 is ENHRY and CDR2 is SYGVKD. The CDR3 spells CAISRPIVPGQGNNEQFF. The CDR3 DNA follows: TGTGCCATCAGTCGACCAATCGTCCCGGGACAGGGGAACAATGAGCAGTTCTTC.

The chain links TRBV19 to TRBJ1-1; D unclear. Per germline, CDR1 LNHDA and CDR2 SQIVND (reference sequence). V dropped 3 bases and J dropped 1 base, with 12 bases sitting between them. CDR3 length equals 15 residues. As DNA, the CDR3 is TGTGCCAGTAGTATTGATGGACGGCCGAACACTGAAGCTTTCTTT. Translating gives CASSIDGRPNTEAFF.

This clonotype was observed a handful of times. The chain carries TRBV6-6 and TRBJ2-7; no clear D. V lost 0 bases, J lost 3 bases, and 3 bases lay in between. CDR1 and CDR2 from the germline V gene are MNHNY and SVGAGI (reference sequence). CDR3 size: 12 residues. In DNA, the CDR3 is TGTGCCAGCAGTTACTCGGACTACGAGCAGTACTTC. Protein product: CASSYSDYEQYF.

J is TRBJ1-1 and V is TRBV7-3, with TRBD1 as a possible D gene (5 bases). The CDR3 has 14 residues. Germline CDR1 and CDR2: SGHTA and FQGTGA. Trimming took off 5 bases at V and 4 bases at J, with 14 bases between the two ends. The CDR3 nucleotides are TGTGCCAGCAGCCTGGACAAATTGAGCACTGAAGCTTTCTTT. Translation gives CASSLDKLSTEAFF. The entire variable domain, with the rest obtained from reference TRBV7-3 and TRBJ1-1, is as follows: GAGVSQTPSNKVTEKGKYVELRCDPISGHTALYWYRQSLGQGPEFLIYFQGTGAADDSGLPNDRFFAVRPEGSVSTLKIQRTERGDSAVYLCASSLDKLSTEAFFGQGTRLTVV.

This chain joins TRBV6-8 and TRBJ1-1; D is uncertain. The V end was cut by 10 bases, the J end by 0 bases, with 18 bases between. This CDR3 has 15 residues. Germline loops: CDR1 MNHGY, CDR2 SAAAGT. CDR3 nucleotides: TGTGCCAACAGCCCCTCGGTATATTTGAACACTGAAGCTTTCTTT. This encodes CANSPSVYLNTEAFF.

This rearrangement joins TRBV2 to TRBJ2-1, with 7 bases lining up with TRBD2. V gave up 1 base and J gave up 4 bases; unmatched junction bases: 4. This CDR3 has 15 residues. Germline loops: CDR1 SNHLY, CDR2 FYNNEI. The CDR3 DNA follows: TGTGCCAGCAGTGAAGGTGGGGGGGAATACAATGAGCAGTTCTTC. This gives the protein CASSEGGGEYNEQFF. The whole variable domain, filled in from reference TRBV2 and TRBJ2-1, reads EPEVTQTPSHQVTQMGQEVILRCVPISNHLYFYWYRQILGQKVEFLVSFYNNEISEKSEIFDDQFSVERPDGSNFTLKIRSTKLEDSAMYFCASSEGGGEYNEQFFGPGTRLTVL.

This clonotype was counted ten times or more. This chain joins TRBV7-6 and TRBJ2-1; 8 bases align to TRBD2. Germline V CDR1 and CDR2: SGHVS, FNYEAQ. The CDR3 is 17 residues long. With 1 base clipped from V and 6 bases from J, the junction kept 11 bases outside the gene matches. The CDR3 coding sequence is TGTGCCAGCAGCTTAGTTAGCGGGGCCTATTCGCTCAATGAGCAGTTCTTC. Translated, it gives CASSLVSGAYSLNEQFF. The complete variable domain, with remaining parts taken from reference TRBV7-6 and TRBJ2-1, reads GAGVSQSPRYKVTKRGQDVALRCDPISGHVSLYWYRQALGQGPEFLTYFNYEAQQDKSGLPNDRFSAERPEGSISTLTIQRTEQRDSAMYRCASSLVSGAYSLNEQFFGPGTRLTVL.

V and J are TRBV27 and TRBJ1-4; TRBD1 aligns across 8 bases. V lost 5 bases, J lost 7 bases, and 12 bases stayed unmatched. The germline gives CDR1 MNHEY, CDR2 SMNVEV (reference sequence). The CDR3 has 16 residues. The chain's CDR3 is CASSNYKQGEVEKLFF. For the CDR3, the DNA is TGTGCCAGCAGTAACTACAAACAGGGGGAGGTTGAAAAACTGTTTTTT. The full variable domain, its missing parts supplied by reference TRBV27 and TRBJ1-4, is EAQVTQNPRYLITVTGKKLTVTCSQNMNHEYMSWYRQDPGLGLRQIYYSMNVEVTDKGDVPEGYKVSRKEKRNFPLILESPSPNQTSLYFCASSNYKQGEVEKLFFGSGTQLSVL.

The CDR3 DNA sequence: TGTGCCAGCAGCTTCTTCTCGAGCTCCTACAATGAGCAGTTCTTC. Its translation: CASSFFSSSYNEQFF. This chain connects TRBV13 to TRBJ2-1; D is undetermined. V dropped 3 bases and J dropped 0 bases, with 9 bases sitting between them. CDR1 is PRHDT, CDR2 FYEKMQ, per germline (reference sequence). This CDR3 contains 15 residues.

The V call is TRBV20-1, the J call TRBJ2-7; 8 bases match TRBD2. CDR3 length: 16 amino acids. Trimming removed 0 bases from V and 0 bases from J; junction bases left unmatched: 7. Germline V gene sequence: CDR1 DFQATT, CDR2 SNEGSKA (reference sequence). The DNA for the CDR3 is TGCAGTGCTAGAGATCTCAGCGGGGGACTCTCCTACGAGCAGTACGTC. It yields the protein CSARDLSGGLSYEQYV.

This clonotype was picked up a small number of times. The chain joins TRBV13 to TRBJ2-6, with D perhaps matching TRBD1 (6 bases). V was trimmed by 5 bases and J by 2 bases, leaving 16 bases between them. Germline V gene sequence: CDR1 PRHDT, CDR2 FYEKMQ (reference sequence). The CDR3 loop spans 17 amino acids. The CDR3 DNA follows: TGTGCCAGCAGCCCCCCAAAAAACAGGGCTGGGGCCAACGTCCTGACTTTC. Its protein is CASSPPKNRAGANVLTF.

The V call is TRBV28, the J call TRBJ2-5; 8 bases are shared with TRBD2. This CDR3 spans 13 amino acids. CDR1 and CDR2 from the germline V gene are MDHEN and SYDVKM. Trimming removed 6 bases from V and 5 bases from J; junction bases left unmatched: 5. In DNA, the CDR3 is TGTGCCAGCAGCCCGGGACTAGATGAGACCCAGTACTTC. The encoded protein is CASSPGLDETQYF. The whole variable domain, filled in from reference TRBV28 and TRBJ2-5, reads DVKVTQSSRYLVKRTGEKVFLECVQDMDHENMFWYRQDPGLGLRLIYFSYDVKMKEKGDIPEGYSVSREKKERFSLILESASTNQTSMYLCASSPGLDETQYFGPGTRLLVL.

The CDR3 DNA sequence: TGTGCCATCACCCCGACAGGAAGTAACTATGGCTACACCTTC. Its protein product is CAITPTGSNYGYTF. The gene calls are TRBV10-3 and TRBJ1-2; TRBD1 might be the D (6 bases). V was trimmed by 7 bases and J by 1 base, leaving 13 bases between them. The germline V gene encodes CDR1 ENHRY and CDR2 SYGVKD. This CDR3 is 14 amino acids long.

The chain has TRBV14 and TRBJ1-6; possibly TRBD1 for D (5 bases). CDR3 length: 14 residues. Germline V gives CDR1 SGHDN, CDR2 FVKESK. The V and J ends lost 0 bases and 14 bases respectively, with 14 bases between them. DNA of the CDR3: TGTGCCAGCAGCCAAGAGGGGGGACTTACAGCCCTCCACTTT. This encodes CASSQEGGLTALHF.

V usage is TRBV19 and J usage is TRBJ1-1, with 12 positions matching TRBD1. Germline V CDR1 and CDR2: LNHDA, SQIVND (reference sequence). CDR3 size: 15 residues. J lost 4 bases, V lost 5 bases, and 5 bases had no gene match. This CDR3 is CASSGTGGRGTEAFF. CDR3 DNA sequence: TGTGCCAGTAGTGGGACAGGGGGCCGGGGCACTGAAGCTTTCTTT.